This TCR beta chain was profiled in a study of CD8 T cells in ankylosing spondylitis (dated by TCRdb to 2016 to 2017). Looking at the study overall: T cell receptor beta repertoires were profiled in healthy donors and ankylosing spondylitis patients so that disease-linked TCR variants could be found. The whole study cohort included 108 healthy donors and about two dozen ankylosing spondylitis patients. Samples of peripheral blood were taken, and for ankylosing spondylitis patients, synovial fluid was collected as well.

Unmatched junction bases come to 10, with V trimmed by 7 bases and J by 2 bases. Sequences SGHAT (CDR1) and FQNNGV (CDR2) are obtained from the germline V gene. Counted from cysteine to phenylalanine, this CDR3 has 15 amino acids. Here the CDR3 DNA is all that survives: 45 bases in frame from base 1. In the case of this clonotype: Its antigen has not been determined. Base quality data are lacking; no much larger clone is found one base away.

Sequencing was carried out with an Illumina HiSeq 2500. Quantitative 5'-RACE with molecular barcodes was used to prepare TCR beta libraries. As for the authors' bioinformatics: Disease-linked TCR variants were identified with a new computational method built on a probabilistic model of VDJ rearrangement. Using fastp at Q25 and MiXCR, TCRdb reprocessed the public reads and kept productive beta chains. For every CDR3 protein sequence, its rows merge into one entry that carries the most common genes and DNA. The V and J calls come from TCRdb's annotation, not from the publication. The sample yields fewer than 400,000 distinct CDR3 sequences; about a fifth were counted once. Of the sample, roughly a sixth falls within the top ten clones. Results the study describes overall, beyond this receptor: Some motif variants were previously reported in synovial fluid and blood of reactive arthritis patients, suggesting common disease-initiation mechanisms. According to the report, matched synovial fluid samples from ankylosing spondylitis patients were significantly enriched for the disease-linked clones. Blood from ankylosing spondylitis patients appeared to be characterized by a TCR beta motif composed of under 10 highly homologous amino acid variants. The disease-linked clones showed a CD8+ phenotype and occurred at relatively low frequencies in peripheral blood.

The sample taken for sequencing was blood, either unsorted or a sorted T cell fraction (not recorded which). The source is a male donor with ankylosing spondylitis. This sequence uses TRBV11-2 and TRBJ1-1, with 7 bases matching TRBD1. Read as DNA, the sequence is TGTGCCAGCACAAGGACAGACAGGGCAAACACTGAAGCTTTCTTT. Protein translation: CASTRTDRANTEAFF. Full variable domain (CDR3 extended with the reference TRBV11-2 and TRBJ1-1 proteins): EAGVAQSPRYKIIEKRQSVAFWCNPISGHATLYWYQQILGQGPKLLIQFQNNGVVDDSQLPKDRFSAERLKGVDSTLKIQPAKLEDSAVYLCASTRTDRANTEAFFGQGTRLTVV.